This TCR beta chain was captured by sequencing in a study of OX40 agonist ivuxolimab in advanced cancers. Generated by immunoSEQ multiplex PCR, the TCRdb table keeps only in-frame clones and is missing some. This table holds tens of thousands of clones, around nine tenths found once. Worth noting for this clone: What it binds is not known.

CDR3 length: 14 amino acids. The V gene end was trimmed by 4 bases and the J gene end by 4 bases; junction bases not matched to a gene: 3. Germline CDR1 and CDR2: SGHRS and YFSETQ. Study-wide points: Which antigen the expanded peripheral T cells recognized is unknown.

Baseline was the first blood sampling point, followed by cycle 4 day 1 and cycle 7 day 1. Sequenced here: CD4+ or CD8+ T cells sorted from blood, sampled in a trial of the OX40 agonist ivuxolimab. The TCR comes from an adult with an advanced solid tumor such as melanoma, head and neck, liver or kidney cancer. The chain recombines TRBV5-1 with TRBJ2-5; 11 bases match TRBD2. The DNA of the CDR3 is TGCGCCAGCAGCCCCGGACTAGCGGGAGAGACCCAGTACTTC. Its protein is CASSPGLAGETQYF.